This passage covers 20 T cell receptor beta chains from one sample sequenced in a study of T cell clonotyping in hematopoietic cell transplantation. Using immunoSEQ multiplex PCR, the repertoire was profiled, and TCRdb retains in-frame clones only, with some absent. The sample lists some 14,000 clones, approximately 97% occurring once. The sample consisted of peripheral blood mononuclear cells, taken 30 days after allogeneic stem cell transplant. The receptors derive from a female patient aged 50-65 years who had an allogeneic stem cell transplant from an unrelated donor, so T cells may come from the graft donor. Some clones in this sample may be carry-over from other donors' samples.

The V gene is TRBV10-3, the J gene TRBJ1-2; 7 bases align to TRBD1. CDR3 length equals 15 residues. Germline V CDR1 and CDR2: ENHRY, SYGVKD. With V trimmed by 4 bases and J by 0 bases, 5 bases remained unmatched. In nucleotides, the CDR3 is TGTGCCATCAGTGTCCCGGGACAGTCTAACTATGGCTACACCTTC. Its protein is CAISVPGQSNYGYTF.

This chain links TRBV5-1 with TRBJ1-1, with 7 positions matching TRBD1. Losses at the gene ends were 4 bases for V and 4 bases for J; bases not matched to a gene: 10. Per the germline V gene, CDR1 is SGHRS and CDR2 is YFSETQ. CDR3 length: 15 residues. CDR3 sequence (DNA): TGCGCCAGCAGCGCCACAGGGGCGGGAATCACTGAAGCTTTCTTT. Amino acid sequence: CASSATGAGITEAFF. Full variable domain (rest looked up from reference TRBV5-1 and TRBJ1-1): KAGVTQTPRYLIKTRGQQVTLSCSPISGHRSVSWYQQTPGQGLQFLFEYFSETQRNKGNFPGRFSGRQFSNSRSEMNVSTLELGDSALYLCASSATGAGITEAFFGQGTRLTVV.

The CDR3 protein is CASAVEGSHLYEQYF. Written as DNA, the CDR3 is TGTGCCAGCGCGGTCGAGGGGTCCCACCTCTACGAGCAGTACTTC. The V call is TRBV6-1, the J call TRBJ2-7; the D gene could be TRBD1 or TRBD2 (5 bases each). Germline CDR1 reads MNHNS; CDR2 reads SASEGT. V lost 8 bases and J lost 3, with 20 bases in between. CDR3 length equals 15 residues.

The rearrangement links TRBV30 to TRBJ2-5; D is possibly TRBD1 (6 bases). The DNA end is more similar to TRBJ2-7, so the J call may be wrong. Germline CDR1 is GTSNPN and CDR2 is SVGIG (reference sequence). The CDR3 contains 12 residues. The CDR3 sequence is CAWSVQGHEQYF. The CDR3 DNA is TGTGCCTGGAGTGTACAGGGCCACGAGCAGTACTTC.

As to this clone: The junction departs from the called germline gene at one end, perhaps through a read error. The gene calls are TRBV7-7 and TRBJ1-5; possible D gene TRBD1, 6 bases. CDR1 SSHAT and CDR2 FNYEAQ come from the germline V gene (reference sequence). There are 16 residues in the CDR3. The CDR3 protein is CASSYARRWGHQPQHF. The DNA of the CDR3 is TGTGCTAGCAGCTACGCCCGGCGGTGGGGGCATCAGCCCCAGCATTTT.

The chain recombines TRBV23-1 with TRBJ1-4, with TRBD1 matching 7 bases. TRBV23-1 belongs to the ORF category, with a function that is uncertain. The CDR3 extends over 14 amino acids. V lost 7 bases to trimming and J lost 10 bases; unmatched junction nucleotides: 12. The CDR3 bases are TGCGCCAGCACCCCCAAGACAGGGAGTACAAAACTGTTTTTT. The encoded protein is CASTPKTGSTKLFF.

V and J are TRBV5-4 and TRBJ2-5; 8 bases agree with TRBD2. Per the germline V gene, CDR1 is SGHNT and CDR2 is YYREEE (reference sequence). The CDR3 sequence is 15 residues long. Trimming at V came to 6 bases and at J to 1 base, leaving 8 bases not matched to a gene. CDR3 nucleotide sequence: TGTGCCAGCACCCCCGGGGGGGTGACCCAAGAGACCCAGTACTTC. This sequence encodes CASTPGGVTQETQYF.

The rearrangement joins TRBV6-5 to TRBJ1-1; perhaps TRBD1 as D (5 bases). The germline V gene encodes CDR1 MNHEY and CDR2 SVGAGI. V dropped 6 bases and J dropped 6 bases, with 14 bases sitting between them. This CDR3 comprises 13 residues. The DNA for the CDR3 is TGTGCCAGCAGCCGCTCGGGGGGAGCTGAAGCTTTCTTT. Protein: CASSRSGGAEAFF.

Only a few counts were recorded for this clone. The same CDR3 is also encoded by other DNA sequences in this sample. The chain has TRBV5-6 and TRBJ2-7; D call uncertain. The V gene's germline CDR1 is SGHDT and CDR2 YYEEEE. With 1 base removed from V and 1 base from J, the gap between germline ends came to 3 bases. The CDR3 extends over 12 amino acids. CDR3 DNA: TGTGCCAGCAGCTTGTCTTCCTACGAGCAGTACTTC. Translation gives CASSLSSYEQYF.

The chain combines TRBV19 with TRBJ1-1; D is possibly TRBD1 (5 bases). CDR1 and CDR2 from the germline V gene are LNHDA and SQIVND (reference sequence). Deletions cut 3 bases from V and 5 bases from J, with 16 bases between. This CDR3 has 15 residues. CDR3 coding DNA: TGTGCCAGTAGTATTTCTGCGGGGCAGGGAACTGAAGCTTTCTTT. This sequence encodes CASSISAGQGTEAFF.

The V gene is TRBV10-3, the J gene TRBJ2-2; D tentatively reads TRBD1 or TRBD2 (6 bases each). CDR1 ENHRY and CDR2 SYGVKD come from the germline V gene. V shed 8 bases and J shed 4 bases, with 17 bases lying between them. This CDR3 region has 15 residues. The CDR3 region has the DNA TGTGCCATCCGTACAGGGCCCGGGGGCACCGGGGAGCTGTTTTTT. The encoded protein is CAIRTGPGGTGELFF.

This clone was counted a single time. This chain uses TRBV19 with TRBJ2-2; D unresolved. The CDR3 length is 14 residues. V was pared by 1 base and J by 5 bases, with 8 bases between. The germline gives CDR1 LNHDA, CDR2 SQIVND (reference sequence). CDR3 sequence (DNA): TGTGCCAGTAGTATAGGGGTAATAACCGGGGAGCTGTTTTTT. Its protein product is CASSIGVITGELFF.

The chain combines TRBV30 with TRBJ1-2; D might be TRBD1 (6 bases). V was shortened by 0 bases and J by 2 bases, with 10 bases between the two germline ends. Germline V gene data show CDR1 as GTSNPN and CDR2 as SVGIG (reference sequence). CDR3 length equals 14 residues. The CDR3 nucleotides read TGTGCCTGGAGTGTAACTGGGGGCAACTATGGCTACACCTTC. It encodes CAWSVTGGNYGYTF.

J is TRBJ2-1 and V is TRBV12-5, with 13 nucleotides matching TRBD2. V gave up 5 bases and J gave up 1 base; unmatched junction bases: 11. Looked up from germline, CDR1 is LGHNT and CDR2 is FRNRAP. The length of the CDR3 is 19 residues. As DNA, the CDR3 is TGTGCTAGTGGTCCCCGGACTAGCGGGGGCACAACATCCTACAATGAGCAGTTCTTC. It codes for CASGPRTSGGTTSYNEQFF.

V is TRBV10-3 and J is TRBJ1-2; D gene unclear. The germline V gene encodes CDR1 ENHRY and CDR2 SYGVKD. This CDR3 has 13 residues. V dropped 3 bases and J dropped 2 bases, with 7 bases sitting between them. The CDR3 DNA sequence: TGTGCCATCAGTGAACGAGAGAACTATGGCTACACCTTC. It specifies CAISERENYGYTF.

V and J are TRBV7-6 and TRBJ1-5; unclear D gene. Trimming pared 2 bases from V and 7 bases from J, leaving 15 bases between. Germline CDR1 SGHVS, CDR2 FNYEAQ. The CDR3 extends over 15 amino acids. The CDR3, as DNA: TGTGCCAGCAGCTTATCGGCTGGGCCTGGGCAGCCCCAGCATTTT. This sequence encodes CASSLSAGPGQPQHF.

The chain has TRBV30 and TRBJ1-4; 7 nucleotides match TRBD1. The germline V gene has CDR1 GTSNPN and CDR2 SVGIG (reference sequence). The CDR3 loop spans 13 amino acids. Unmatched junction bases numbered 6, after V lost 1 base and J lost 10 bases. The CDR3 region has the DNA TGTGCCTGGAGTGAAGGGGGCCCAGGAAAACTGTTTTTT. As protein: CAWSEGGPGKLFF.

The V call is TRBV30, the J call TRBJ2-7; 13 bases fit TRBD2. CDR1 and CDR2 from the germline V gene are GTSNPN and SVGIG (reference sequence). There are 15 residues in the CDR3. V lost 7 bases, J lost 5 bases, and 11 bases stayed unmatched. In DNA, the CDR3 is TGTGCCTCCCGACTAGCGGGGGGTAATAAGGACGAGCAGTACTTC. As protein: CASRLAGGNKDEQYF.

This rearrangement joins TRBV5-4 to TRBJ2-3; a weak D match, TRBD2 (6 bases). V was clipped by 7 bases and J by 0 bases, with 12 bases between them. This CDR3 spans 14 amino acids. Germline loops: CDR1 SGHNT, CDR2 YYREEE (reference sequence). Written as DNA, the CDR3 is TGTGCCAGCCAGGACGGGGGTAGCACAGATACGCAGTATTTT. Amino acids: CASQDGGSTDTQYF.

The rearrangement links TRBV11-2 to TRBJ1-2; tentatively, D is TRBD1 (6 bases). Trimming pared 0 bases from V and 8 bases from J, leaving 22 bases between. The CDR3 length is 17 residues. Germline V gene sequence: CDR1 SGHAT, CDR2 FQNNGV. For the CDR3, the DNA is TGTGCCAGCAGCTTAGATTCTCGACAGGCTTTGTCTCCCGGCTACACCTTC. It codes for CASSLDSRQALSPGYTF.